This T cell receptor (beta chain) emerged from a study of vaccination effects on CD4 cells after COVID-19. This clone was counted between two and nine times. Its antigen is unidentified. Libraries were prepared by immunoSEQ multiplex PCR; TCRdb keeps only in-frame clonotypes and omits some of them. There are 50,000 to 60,000 clones in the sample; approximately 72% occur only once, and approximately 4.5% lies in the top ten. Once cultured for approximately ten days, the cells underwent separation to obtain CD4+ T cells. Participants completed two doses of the BNT162b2 or mRNA-1273 vaccine. The sample was CD4+ T cells from PBMCs cultured without peptide, taken after COVID-19 vaccination. This sequence originates from a human donor who received a COVID-19 vaccine.

CDR3 sequence reads: CASSIDASSYNSPLHF. The CDR3 DNA sequence: TGTGCCAGTAGTATCGACGCTAGCTCCTATAATTCACCCCTCCACTTT. The rearrangement joins TRBV19 to TRBJ1-6; D unresolved. In germline, CDR1 is LNHDA, CDR2 SQIVND (reference sequence). This CDR3 has 16 amino acids. Trimming took off 3 bases at V and 0 bases at J, with 9 bases between the two ends. Full variable domain (remainder filled in from reference TRBV19 and TRBJ1-6): DGGITQSPKYLFRKEGQNVTLSCEQNLNHDAMYWYRQDPGQGLRLIYYSQIVNDFQKGDIAEGYSVSREKKESFPLTVTSAQKNPTAFYLCASSIDASSYNSPLHFGNGTRLTVT.